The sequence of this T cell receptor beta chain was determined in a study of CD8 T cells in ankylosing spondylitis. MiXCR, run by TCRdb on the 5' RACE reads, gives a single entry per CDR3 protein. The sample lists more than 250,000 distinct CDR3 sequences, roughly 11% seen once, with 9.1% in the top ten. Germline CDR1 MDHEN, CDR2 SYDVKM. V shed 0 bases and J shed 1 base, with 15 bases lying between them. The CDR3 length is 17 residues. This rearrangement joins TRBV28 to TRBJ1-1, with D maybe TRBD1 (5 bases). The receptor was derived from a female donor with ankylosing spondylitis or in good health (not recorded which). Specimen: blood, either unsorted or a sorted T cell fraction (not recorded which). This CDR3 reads CASSLWDWGGQNTEAFF. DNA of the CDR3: TGTGCCAGCAGTTTATGGGATTGGGGCGGGCAGAACACTGAAGCTTTCTTT.